The rows below give T cell receptor beta chains drawn from one sample of a study of CD8 T cells in Susac syndrome. TCRdb processed the immunoSEQ multiplex PCR reads anew with MiXCR; each CDR3 protein has one entry. The sample shows 75,000 to 100,000 distinct CDR3 sequences, approximately 93% of them seen only once. The sequenced material came from CD8+ T cells from PBMCs. The receptors were sampled from a human donor with Susac syndrome. CDR3s include the opening cysteine and the closing phenylalanine or tryptophan. Each record gives: clone size, D gene, CDR3 length, J gene, V gene, CDR3 DNA, CDR3 protein. D genes are given only for firm matches. Part of the rows lack a size; the others show once, few, many or a class for expanded clones.

size: once
D: NA
length: 14
J: TRBJ2-5
V: TRBV19
DNA: TGTGCCAGTAGTATTGTGGGATACCAAGAGACCCAGTACTTC
CDR3: CASSIVGYQETQYF

size: NA
D: TRBD1
length: 16
J: TRBJ2-5
V: TRBV2
DNA: TGTGCCAGCAGCCAGGGGGACCGGACAGTCGGAGAGACCCAGTACTTC
CDR3: CASSQGDRTVGETQYF

size: NA
D: NA
length: 12
J: TRBJ2-3
V: TRBV3-1
DNA: TGTGCCAGCACCTCACCGGAAGATACGCAGTATTTT
CDR3: CASTSPEDTQYF

size: NA
D: TRBD2
length: 16
J: TRBJ2-7
V: TRBV12-3/TRBV12-4
DNA: TGTGCCAGCAGCCTCGAGGTAGCGGGGGGGCCCTACGAGCAGTACTTC
CDR3: CASSLEVAGGPYEQYF

size: NA
D: NA
length: 15
J: TRBJ2-3
V: TRBV28
DNA: TGTGCCAGCAGTTGGAGGCGGGCTGTCACAGATACGCAGTATTTT
CDR3: CASSWRRAVTDTQYF

size: NA
D: NA
length: 14
J: TRBJ2-7
V: TRBV7-2
DNA: TGTGCCAGCAGCCCTTCGGGCAGCTCCTACGAGCAGTACTTC
CDR3: CASSPSGSSYEQYF

size: NA
D: NA
length: 14
J: TRBJ1-2
V: TRBV9
DNA: TGTGCCAGCAGCGGAGGGACTCACTCCGGTGGCTACACCTTC
CDR3: CASSGGTHSGGYTF

size: NA
D: NA
length: 13
J: TRBJ2-7
V: TRBV20-1
DNA: TGCAGTGGCCAGTGGGGCAGTGGGTACGAGCAGTACTTC
CDR3: CSGQWGSGYEQYF

size: NA
D: NA
length: 14
J: TRBJ1-2
V: TRBV7-9
DNA: TGTGCCAGCAGCCCTAAGCTAAGGGCTGATGGCTACACCTTC
CDR3: CASSPKLRADGYTF

size: NA
D: NA
length: 14
J: TRBJ2-7
V: TRBV6-2/TRBV6-3
DNA: TGTGCCAGCAGTAGCTTTCAGACAGGCTACGAGCAGTACTTC
CDR3: CASSSFQTGYEQYF

size: NA
D: NA
length: 16
J: TRBJ2-2
V: TRBV12-5
DNA: TGTGCTAGTGGTTTAGGGCGGGACAGCGGGGCCGGGGAGCTGTTTTTT
CDR3: CASGLGRDSGAGELFF

size: NA
D: NA
length: 13
J: TRBJ2-3
V: TRBV13
DNA: TGTGCCAGCAGCTTACGGTCGCCCGATACGCAGTATTTT
CDR3: CASSLRSPDTQYF

size: few
D: NA
length: 14
J: TRBJ2-5
V: TRBV7-2
DNA: TGTGCCAGCAGCTCAGGCGGTCAGCAAGAGACCCAGTACTTC
CDR3: CASSSGGQQETQYF

size: NA
D: TRBD1
length: 16
J: TRBJ2-4
V: TRBV2
DNA: TGTGCCAGCAGAGGAGGGACAGGGGTAGCCAAAAACATTCAGTACTTC
CDR3: CASRGGTGVAKNIQYF

size: NA
D: TRBD1
length: 14
J: TRBJ2-7
V: TRBV28
DNA: TGTGCCACGTTACGGGACAGTGACTCCTACGAGCAGTACTTC
CDR3: CATLRDSDSYEQYF

size: NA
D: TRBD2
length: 17
J: TRBJ2-3
V: TRBV9
DNA: TGTGCCAGCAGCCCTTGGGGTAGCGGGGGATACACAGATACGCAGTATTTT
CDR3: CASSPWGSGGYTDTQYF

size: NA
D: TRBD1
length: 14
J: TRBJ2-7
V: TRBV4-1
DNA: TGCGCCAGCAGCCAAGTGGAACAGGGGTACGAGCAGTACTTC
CDR3: CASSQVEQGYEQYF

size: NA
D: NA
length: 13
J: TRBJ1-1
V: TRBV30
DNA: TGTGCCTGGAGTTCTGACGCGAACACTGAAGCTTTCTTT
CDR3: CAWSSDANTEAFF

size: NA
D: NA
length: 14
J: TRBJ2-5
V: TRBV13
DNA: TGTGCCAGCAGCTCAAGACTGCCCCAAGAGACCCAGTACTTC
CDR3: CASSSRLPQETQYF

size: NA
D: NA
length: 13
J: TRBJ2-3
V: TRBV7-9
DNA: TGTGCCAGCAGCGCCCGGACAGCTTATACGCAGTATTTT
CDR3: CASSARTAYTQYF

size: NA
D: NA
length: 15
J: TRBJ2-1
V: TRBV10-3
DNA: TGTGCCATCAGTGAGTCGGGTTCTCCCGGCGATGAGCAGTTCTTC
CDR3: CAISESGSPGDEQFF

size: NA
D: NA
length: 13
J: TRBJ2-2
V: TRBV6-5
DNA: TGTGCCAGCAGCCCGACAGCATCCGGGGAGCTGTTTTTT
CDR3: CASSPTASGELFF

size: NA
D: TRBD1
length: 14
J: TRBJ2-7
V: TRBV12-3/TRBV12-4
DNA: TGTGCCAGCAGTCCGACAGGGCACTCCTACGAGCAGTACTTC
CDR3: CASSPTGHSYEQYF

size: NA
D: NA
length: 14
J: TRBJ2-5
V: TRBV25-1
DNA: TGTGCCAGCAGCGTTGACAGCCTTCAAGAGACCCAGTACTTC
CDR3: CASSVDSLQETQYF

size: NA
D: TRBD1
length: 15
J: TRBJ2-7
V: TRBV27
DNA: TGTGCCAGCAGTTCCCTGACAGGGGAGGACTACGAGCAGTACTTC
CDR3: CASSSLTGEDYEQYF

size: NA
D: NA
length: 11
J: TRBJ1-1
V: TRBV30
DNA: TGTGCCTGGAGACTCCTCACTGAAGCTTTCTTT
CDR3: CAWRLLTEAFF

size: NA
D: NA
length: 14
J: TRBJ1-5
V: TRBV27
DNA: TGTGCCAGCAGTTTATCGGGTGTGGGTCAGCCCCAGCATTTT
CDR3: CASSLSGVGQPQHF

size: NA
D: NA
length: 15
J: TRBJ1-1
V: TRBV9
DNA: TGTGCCAGCAGCGCTTGGGAACAGGGCTTCACTGAAGCTTTCTTT
CDR3: CASSAWEQGFTEAFF

size: NA
D: TRBD1
length: 17
J: TRBJ1-2
V: TRBV29-1
DNA: TGCAGCGCCCTCTTTCCGGGACAGGGGTTAAGTAGCTATGGCTACACCTTC
CDR3: CSALFPGQGLSSYGYTF

size: NA
D: NA
length: 15
J: TRBJ1-2
V: TRBV13
DNA: TGTGCCAGCAGCTCTCCCGCTGGGGGGGACTATGGCTACACCTTC
CDR3: CASSSPAGGDYGYTF

size: once
D: TRBD1
length: 14
J: TRBJ1-2
V: TRBV5-4
DNA: TGTGCCAGCAGCTTGTCGGGACAGACATATGGCTACACCTTC
CDR3: CASSLSGQTYGYTF

size: NA
D: TRBD1
length: 15
J: TRBJ2-5
V: TRBV7-9
DNA: TGTGCCAGCAGCTACGGGACAGGGGTTGGAGAGACCCAGTACTTC
CDR3: CASSYGTGVGETQYF

size: NA
D: NA
length: 15
J: TRBJ2-7
V: TRBV2
DNA: TGTGCCAGCACCGGAGCCAGGGGGGCCGCCTACGAGCAGTACTTC
CDR3: CASTGARGAAYEQYF

size: NA
D: NA
length: 13
J: TRBJ2-1
V: TRBV7-2
DNA: TGTGCCAGCAGGCCCGGACCCTACAATGAGCAGTTCTTC
CDR3: CASRPGPYNEQFF

size: NA
D: NA
length: 14
J: TRBJ1-1
V: TRBV6-5
DNA: TGTGCCAGCAGTTACGGAGCCGGGGGGACTGAAGCTTTCTTT
CDR3: CASSYGAGGTEAFF

size: once
D: NA
length: 16
J: TRBJ2-1
V: TRBV12-3/TRBV12-4
DNA: TGTGCCAGCAGTTGGGGGATCGGGGGAGAGGGAAATGAGCAGTTCTTC
CDR3: CASSWGIGGEGNEQFF

size: NA
D: NA
length: 13
J: TRBJ1-2
V: TRBV19
DNA: TGTGCCAGTAGTATGGGTCTACACTATGGCTACACCTTC
CDR3: CASSMGLHYGYTF

size: NA
D: TRBD1
length: 14
J: TRBJ1-6
V: TRBV12-3/TRBV12-4
DNA: TGTGCCAGCAGTCCACAGGGGTATTATTCACCCCTCCACTTT
CDR3: CASSPQGYYSPLHF

size: NA
D: TRBD1
length: 15
J: TRBJ1-1
V: TRBV5-6
DNA: TGTGCCAGCAGCAGAGACGGGACAGAGAACACTGAAGCTTTCTTT
CDR3: CASSRDGTENTEAFF

size: NA
D: TRBD1
length: 14
J: TRBJ2-7
V: TRBV13
DNA: TGTGCCAGCAGCAACCGGGACAGGGACAACGAGCAGTACTTC
CDR3: CASSNRDRDNEQYF

size: once
D: TRBD1
length: 16
J: TRBJ2-7
V: TRBV11-2
DNA: TGTGCCAGCAGCACCCAAGCCGGGACAGATCCATACGAGCAGTACTTC
CDR3: CASSTQAGTDPYEQYF

size: once
D: TRBD2
length: 14
J: TRBJ2-1
V: TRBV20-1
DNA: TGCAGTGCTTGGACTAGCGGGTCCTGGAATGAGCAGTTCTTC
CDR3: CSAWTSGSWNEQFF

size: NA
D: TRBD1
length: 15
J: TRBJ2-7
V: TRBV28
DNA: TGTGCCAGCAGTCCTACAGGGGGCTCAGGGTGGGAGCAGTACTTC
CDR3: CASSPTGGSGWEQYF

size: NA
D: TRBD1
length: 14
J: TRBJ2-4
V: TRBV7-9
DNA: TGTGCCAGCAGCTCTTGGGACAGAAAAAACATTCAGTACTTC
CDR3: CASSSWDRKNIQYF

size: NA
D: NA
length: 18
J: TRBJ2-1
V: TRBV20-1
DNA: TGCAGTGCTCCTGGGGTGACAAGATCGCTAAACAATTACAATGAGCAGTTCTTC
CDR3: CSAPGVTRSLNNYNEQFF

size: NA
D: TRBD1
length: 14
J: TRBJ2-7
V: TRBV28
DNA: TGTGCCAGCAGTCCTCGACAGGGACCCTACGAGCAGTACTTC
CDR3: CASSPRQGPYEQYF

size: NA
D: NA
length: 15
J: TRBJ2-7
V: TRBV27
DNA: TGTGCCAGCAGTTCCCCCTTAGGGGGGAACTACGAGCAGTACTTC
CDR3: CASSSPLGGNYEQYF

size: NA
D: NA
length: 14
J: TRBJ2-3
V: TRBV12-3/TRBV12-4
DNA: TGTGCCAGCAGTCCTCCTTTAGTGTCAGATACGCAGTATTTT
CDR3: CASSPPLVSDTQYF

size: NA
D: NA
length: 16
J: TRBJ2-3
V: TRBV14
DNA: TGTGCCAGCAGCCAAGATCGGAGCGATTTAACAGATACGCAGTATTTT
CDR3: CASSQDRSDLTDTQYF

size: NA
D: TRBD1
length: 14
J: TRBJ1-6
V: TRBV7-9
DNA: TGTGCCAGCAGCTTCGACAGGGAAAATTCACCCCTCCACTTT
CDR3: CASSFDRENSPLHF

size: NA
D: NA
length: 14
J: TRBJ1-1
V: TRBV7-8
DNA: TGTGCCAGCAGCTATACAGAGGGAACCACTGAAGCTTTCTTT
CDR3: CASSYTEGTTEAFF

size: NA
D: NA
length: 15
J: TRBJ1-1
V: TRBV19
DNA: TGTGCCAGTAGTAGGGGCAGGGCCCCGGGGACTGAAGCTTTCTTT
CDR3: CASSRGRAPGTEAFF

size: NA
D: NA
length: 15
J: TRBJ2-7
V: TRBV19
DNA: TGTGCCAGTAGCCCGAGAGGACTACTAGACTACGAGCAGTACTTC
CDR3: CASSPRGLLDYEQYF

size: NA
D: NA
length: 15
J: TRBJ2-7
V: TRBV9
DNA: TGTGCCAGCAGCGAGTGGGCCGGCGGGGATTACGAGCAGTACTTC
CDR3: CASSEWAGGDYEQYF